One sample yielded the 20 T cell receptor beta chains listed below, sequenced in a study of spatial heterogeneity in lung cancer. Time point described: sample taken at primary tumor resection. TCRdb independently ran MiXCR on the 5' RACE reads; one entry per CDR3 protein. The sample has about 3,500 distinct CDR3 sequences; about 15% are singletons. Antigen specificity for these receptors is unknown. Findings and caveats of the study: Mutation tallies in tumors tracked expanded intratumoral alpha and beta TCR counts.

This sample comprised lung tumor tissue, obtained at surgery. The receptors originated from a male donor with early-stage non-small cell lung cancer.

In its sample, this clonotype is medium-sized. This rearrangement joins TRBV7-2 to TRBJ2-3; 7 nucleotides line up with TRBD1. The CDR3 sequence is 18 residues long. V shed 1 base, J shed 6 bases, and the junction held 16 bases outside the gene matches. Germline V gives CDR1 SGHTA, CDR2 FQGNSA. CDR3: CASSLGYRGLGIEDTQYF. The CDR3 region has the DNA TGTGCCAGCAGCTTAGGTTACAGGGGATTAGGCATAGAGGATACGCAGTATTTT.

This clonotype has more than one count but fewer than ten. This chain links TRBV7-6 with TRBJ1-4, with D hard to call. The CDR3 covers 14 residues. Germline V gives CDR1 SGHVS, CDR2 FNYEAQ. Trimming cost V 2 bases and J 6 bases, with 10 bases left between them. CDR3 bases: TGTGCCAGCAGCTTATTCAGTAGACATGAAAAACTGTTTTTT. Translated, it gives CASSLFSRHEKLFF.

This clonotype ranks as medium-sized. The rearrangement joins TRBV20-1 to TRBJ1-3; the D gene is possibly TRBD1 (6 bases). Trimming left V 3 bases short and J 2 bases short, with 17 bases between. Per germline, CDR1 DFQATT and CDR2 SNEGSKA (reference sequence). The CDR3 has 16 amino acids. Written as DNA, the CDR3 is TGCAGTGCTAGGGACGGCTGGTGGGACACTGGAAACACCATATATTTT. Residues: CSARDGWWDTGNTIYF.

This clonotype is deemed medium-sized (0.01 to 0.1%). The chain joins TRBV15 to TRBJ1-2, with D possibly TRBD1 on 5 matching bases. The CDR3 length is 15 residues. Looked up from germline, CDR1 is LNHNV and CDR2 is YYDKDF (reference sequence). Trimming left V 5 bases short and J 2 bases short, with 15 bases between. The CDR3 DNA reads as TGTGCCACCAGCCCGTGGGGGGAGGGGAACTATGGCTACACCTTC. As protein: CATSPWGEGNYGYTF.

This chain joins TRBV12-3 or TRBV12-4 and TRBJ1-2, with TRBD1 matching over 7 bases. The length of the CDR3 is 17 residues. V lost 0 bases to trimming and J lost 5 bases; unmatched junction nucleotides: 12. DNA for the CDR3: TGTGCCAGCAGTTTAGCGCGAACAGGGGCGCTGGGTTATGGCTACACCTTC. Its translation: CASSLARTGALGYGYTF.

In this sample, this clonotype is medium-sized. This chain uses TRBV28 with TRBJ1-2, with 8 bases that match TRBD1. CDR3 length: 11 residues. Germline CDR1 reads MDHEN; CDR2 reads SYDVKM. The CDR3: CAGQAGYGYTF. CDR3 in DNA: TGTGCGGGACAGGCGGGCTATGGCTACACCTTC.

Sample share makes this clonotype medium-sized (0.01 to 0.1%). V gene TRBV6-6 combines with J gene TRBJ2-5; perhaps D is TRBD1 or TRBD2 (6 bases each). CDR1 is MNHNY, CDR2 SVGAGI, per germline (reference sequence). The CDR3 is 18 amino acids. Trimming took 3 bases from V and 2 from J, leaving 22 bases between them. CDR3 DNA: TGTGCCAGCAGTTATCCCGTTGGGGGGCCCCTTACACAAGAGACCCAGTACTTC. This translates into CASSYPVGGPLTQETQYF.

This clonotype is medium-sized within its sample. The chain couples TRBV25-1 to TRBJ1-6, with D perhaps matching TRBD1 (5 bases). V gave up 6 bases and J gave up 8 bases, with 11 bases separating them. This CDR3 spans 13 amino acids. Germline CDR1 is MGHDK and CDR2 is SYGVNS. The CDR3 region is CASRRGTDSPLHF. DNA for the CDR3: TGTGCCAGCAGGCGGGGCACCGATTCACCCCTCCACTTT. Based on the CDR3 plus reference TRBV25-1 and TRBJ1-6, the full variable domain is EADIYQTPRYLVIGTGKKITLECSQTMGHDKMYWYQQDPGMELHLIHYSYGVNSTEKGDLSSESTVSRIRTEHFPLTLESARPSHTSQYLCASRRGTDSPLHFGNGTRLTVT.

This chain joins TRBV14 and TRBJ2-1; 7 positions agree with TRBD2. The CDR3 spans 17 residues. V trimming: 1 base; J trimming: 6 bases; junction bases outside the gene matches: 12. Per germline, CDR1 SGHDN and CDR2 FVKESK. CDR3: CASSQARTRTFTNEQFF. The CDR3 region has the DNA TGTGCCAGCAGCCAAGCTCGGACTAGGACGTTTACCAATGAGCAGTTCTTC. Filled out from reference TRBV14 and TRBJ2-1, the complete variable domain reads EAGVTQFPSHSVIEKGQTVTLRCDPISGHDNLYWYRRVMGKEIKFLLHFVKESKQDESGMPNNRFLAERTGGTYSTLKVQPAELEDSGVYFCASSQARTRTFTNEQFFGPGTRLTVL.

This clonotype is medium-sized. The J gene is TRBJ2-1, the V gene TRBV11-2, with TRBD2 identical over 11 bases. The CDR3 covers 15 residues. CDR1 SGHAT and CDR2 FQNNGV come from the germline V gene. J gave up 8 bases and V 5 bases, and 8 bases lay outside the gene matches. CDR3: CASSPTSGRRYEQFF. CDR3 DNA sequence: TGTGCCAGCAGCCCTACTAGCGGGAGAAGGTATGAGCAGTTCTTC. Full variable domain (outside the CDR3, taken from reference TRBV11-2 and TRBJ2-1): EAGVAQSPRYKIIEKRQSVAFWCNPISGHATLYWYQQILGQGPKLLIQFQNNGVVDDSQLPKDRFSAERLKGVDSTLKIQPAKLEDSAVYLCASSPTSGRRYEQFFGPGTRLTVL.

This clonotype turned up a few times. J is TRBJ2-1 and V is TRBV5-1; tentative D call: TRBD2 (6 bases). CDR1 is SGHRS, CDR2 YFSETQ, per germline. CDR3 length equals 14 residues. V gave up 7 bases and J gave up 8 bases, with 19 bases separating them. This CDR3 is CASAGTLELHEQFF. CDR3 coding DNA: TGCGCCAGCGCCGGGACTCTAGAATTGCATGAGCAGTTCTTC.

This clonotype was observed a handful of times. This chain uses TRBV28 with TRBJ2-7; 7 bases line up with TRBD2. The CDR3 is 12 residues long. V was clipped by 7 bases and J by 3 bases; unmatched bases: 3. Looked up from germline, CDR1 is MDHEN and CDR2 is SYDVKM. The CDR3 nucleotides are TGTGCCAGCAAGCGGGGCGTCTACGAGCAGTACTTC. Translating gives CASKRGVYEQYF. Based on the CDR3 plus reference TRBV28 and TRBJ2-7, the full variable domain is DVKVTQSSRYLVKRTGEKVFLECVQDMDHENMFWYRQDPGLGLRLIYFSYDVKMKEKGDIPEGYSVSREKKERFSLILESASTNQTSMYLCASKRGVYEQYFGPGTRLTVT.

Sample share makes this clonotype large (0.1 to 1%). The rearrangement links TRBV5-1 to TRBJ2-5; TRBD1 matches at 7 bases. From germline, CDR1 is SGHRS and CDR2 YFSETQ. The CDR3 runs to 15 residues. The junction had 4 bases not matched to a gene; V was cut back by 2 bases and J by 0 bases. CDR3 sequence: CASSLGTADQETQYF. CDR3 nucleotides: TGCGCCAGCAGCTTAGGGACAGCCGACCAAGAGACCCAGTACTTC. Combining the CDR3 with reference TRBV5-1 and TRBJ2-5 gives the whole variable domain KAGVTQTPRYLIKTRGQQVTLSCSPISGHRSVSWYQQTPGQGLQFLFEYFSETQRNKGNFPGRFSGRQFSNSRSEMNVSTLELGDSALYLCASSLGTADQETQYFGPGTRLLVL.

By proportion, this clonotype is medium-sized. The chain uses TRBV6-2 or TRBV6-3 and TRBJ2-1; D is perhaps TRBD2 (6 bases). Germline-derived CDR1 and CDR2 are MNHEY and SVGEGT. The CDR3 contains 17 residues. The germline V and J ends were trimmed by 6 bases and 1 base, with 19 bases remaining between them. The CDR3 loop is CASSKWGDVASYNEQFF. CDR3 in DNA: TGTGCCAGCAGCAAATGGGGGGACGTCGCTTCCTACAATGAGCAGTTCTTC.

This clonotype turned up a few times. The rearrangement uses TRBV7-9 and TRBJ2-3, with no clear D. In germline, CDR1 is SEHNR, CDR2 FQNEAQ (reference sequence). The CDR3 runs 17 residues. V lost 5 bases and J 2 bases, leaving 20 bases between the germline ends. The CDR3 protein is CASSHLVQVVVTDTQYF. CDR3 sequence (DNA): TGTGCCAGCAGCCACCTCGTCCAGGTAGTTGTCACAGATACGCAGTATTTT.

The CDR3 DNA reads as TGCAGTGAAGGGACTAGCGGGGGGGCCAGAGATACGCAGTATTTT. This translates into CSEGTSGGARDTQYF. The rearrangement joins TRBV20-1 to TRBJ2-3, with 16 bases lining up with TRBD2. The J segment lost 5 bases and the V segment lost 7 bases, leaving 6 bases of the junction unmatched. The CDR3 is 15 amino acids. Germline V lookup: CDR1 DFQATT, CDR2 SNEGSKA (reference sequence).

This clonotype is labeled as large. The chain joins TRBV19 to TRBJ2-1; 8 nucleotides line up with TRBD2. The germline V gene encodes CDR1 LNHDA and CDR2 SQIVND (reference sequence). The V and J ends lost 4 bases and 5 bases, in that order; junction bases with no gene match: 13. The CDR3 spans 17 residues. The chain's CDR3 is CASSTKKGTSWNNEQFF. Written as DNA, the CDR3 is TGTGCCAGTAGTACCAAGAAAGGGACTAGTTGGAACAATGAGCAGTTCTTC.

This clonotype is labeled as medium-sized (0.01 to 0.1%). CDR3 nucleotides: TGTGCCAGCAGTTTAAGGGACAGGGGGCTTTCACCCCTCCACTTT. As protein: CASSLRDRGLSPLHF. V and J are TRBV12-3 or TRBV12-4 and TRBJ1-6; 12 nucleotides line up with TRBD1. CDR3 size: 15 residues. With 2 bases clipped from V and 9 bases from J, the junction kept 2 bases outside the gene matches.

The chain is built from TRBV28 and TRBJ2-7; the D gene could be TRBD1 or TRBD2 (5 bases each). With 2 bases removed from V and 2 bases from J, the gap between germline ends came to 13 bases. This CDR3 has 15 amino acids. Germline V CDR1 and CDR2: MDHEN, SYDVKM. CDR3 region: CASSLGTTRTYEQYF. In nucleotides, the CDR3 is TGTGCCAGCAGTTTAGGGACGACAAGAACCTACGAGCAGTACTTC.

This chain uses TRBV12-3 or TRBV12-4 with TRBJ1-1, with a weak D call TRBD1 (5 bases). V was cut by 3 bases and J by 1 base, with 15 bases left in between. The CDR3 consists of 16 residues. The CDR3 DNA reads TGTGCCAGCAGTTTGTCGGACACCCTCTCGAACACTGAAGCTTTCTTT. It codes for CASSLSDTLSNTEAFF.